The 26 T cell receptor beta chains below were found in one sample sequenced in a study of cytomegalovirus exposure and HLA in healthy donors. Vbeta (60) and Jbeta (13) primers were used in the PCR. Assay: immunoSEQ multiplex PCR; the TCRdb copy retains only in-frame clones and omits some. The sample records approximately 110,000 clones, roughly 85% being singletons. Input material: PBMCs. The origin of the receptors is a woman aged 35 to 49 in good health and CMV-seronegative.

The rearrangement links TRBV5-4 to TRBJ2-1; the D is unclear. There are 11 residues in the CDR3. Trimming removed 2 bases from V and 8 bases from J, with 5 bases in between. Germline V gene data show CDR1 as SGHNT and CDR2 as YYREEE (reference sequence). The CDR3 protein is CASSLEDEQFF. The CDR3 DNA reads TGTGCCAGCAGCTTAGAGGATGAGCAGTTCTTC.

This clone occurred a few times. V and J are TRBV5-4 and TRBJ2-7; 7 bases agree with TRBD1. The CDR3 runs to 14 residues. V dropped 0 bases and J dropped 2; count of bases not matched to a gene: 2. The V gene's germline CDR1 is SGHNT and CDR2 YYREEE (reference sequence). The CDR3 region is CASSLGDSTYEQYF. The DNA of the CDR3 is TGTGCCAGCAGCTTGGGGGACAGTACCTACGAGCAGTACTTC.

The chain joins TRBV7-2 to TRBJ2-5; possible D gene TRBD2, 6 bases. The J call may be mistaken, given a closer DNA end match to TRBJ2-7. CDR3 size: 15 residues. CDR1 SGHTA and CDR2 FQGNSA come from the germline V gene. CDR3 sequence reads: CATHLEASDSYEQYF. In DNA form, the CDR3 reads TGTGCCACCCACTTGGAAGCTAGCGACTCCTACGAGCAGTACTTC.

This clone is a singleton in its sample. The rearrangement joins TRBV21-1 to TRBJ1-5; whether TRBD1, the table's D call, matches the DNA was not checked. TRBV21-1 counts as a pseudogene. This CDR3 region has 18 residues. The CDR3 DNA sequence: TGTGCCAGCAGCAAAGATGCCAGGGTTTCCTTATGCAATCAGCCCCAGCATTTT. Protein sequence: CASSKDARVSLCNQPQHF.

This clone appeared a single time. The V call is TRBV11-3, the J call TRBJ2-2; TRBD2 is a possible D gene (6 bases). In germline, CDR1 is SGHNT, CDR2 YENEEA. V shed 0 bases and J shed 6 bases, with 14 bases lying between them. CDR3 length: 16 residues. CDR3 in amino acids: CASSLDFSGGAGELFF. The CDR3 bases are TGTGCCAGCAGCTTAGATTTTTCGGGCGGGGCCGGGGAGCTGTTTTTT.

The V and J genes are TRBV7-9 and TRBJ1-1; TRBD1 is a possible D gene (5 bases). The CDR3 contains 14 residues. CDR1 and CDR2 from the germline V gene are SEHNR and FQNEAQ (reference sequence). V lost 2 bases, J lost 5 bases, and 12 bases lay in between. CDR3 sequence reads: CASSLLQEGTEAFF. The CDR3, as DNA: TGTGCCAGCAGCTTATTGCAGGAGGGGACTGAAGCTTTCTTT. Together with reference TRBV7-9 and TRBJ1-1, the CDR3 gives the full variable domain: DTGVSQNPRHKITKRGQNVTFRCDPISEHNRLYWYRQTLGQGPEFLTYFQNEAQLEKSRLLSDRFSAERPKGSFSTLEIQRTEQGDSAMYLCASSLLQEGTEAFFGQGTRLTVV.

J is TRBJ1-5 and V is TRBV28; no reliable D call. The V end was cut by 2 bases, the J end by 4 bases, with 6 bases between. The CDR3 extends over 13 amino acids. Germline V CDR1 and CDR2: MDHEN, SYDVKM. The CDR3 DNA reads TGTGCCAGCAGTTTAGGCAGAAATCAGCCCCAGCATTTT. It is translated as CASSLGRNQPQHF.

The genes are TRBV5-5 and TRBJ2-1, with TRBD2 identical over 7 bases. V lost 0 bases and J lost 3; bases outside the gene matches: 3. This CDR3 is 15 amino acids long. CDR1 and CDR2 (germline): SGHKS, YYEKEE (reference sequence). This chain's CDR3 is CASSLDPSGYNEQFF. The CDR3 nucleotides read TGTGCCAGCAGCTTGGATCCTAGCGGCTACAATGAGCAGTTCTTC.

DNA for the CDR3: TGTGCCAGCAGCTTGCTGGGACAGGGATTTTTGAACACTGAAGCTTTCTTT. This encodes CASSLLGQGFLNTEAFF. V is TRBV7-2 and J is TRBJ1-1, with 9 bases identical to TRBD1. CDR1 and CDR2 from the germline V gene are SGHTA and FQGNSA. The CDR3 extends over 17 amino acids. Losses at the gene ends were 3 bases for V and 0 bases for J; bases not matched to a gene: 8.

This clone occurred a few times. The genes are TRBV6-5 and TRBJ1-5; TRBD1 aligns across 10 bases. The CDR3 spans 13 residues. With V trimmed by 7 bases and J by 5 bases, 2 bases remained unmatched. CDR1 is MNHEY, CDR2 SVGAGI, per germline. The CDR3: CASTGTGDQPQHF. In DNA, the CDR3 is TGTGCCAGCACGGGGACAGGGGATCAGCCCCAGCATTTT.

This chain connects TRBV6-1 to TRBJ1-6; D gene unclear. Trimming removed 8 bases at V and 7 bases at J, with 12 bases between. There are 13 residues in the CDR3. Germline V gene lookup returns CDR1 MNHNS and CDR2 SASEGT. CDR3 residues: CASSPEANSPLHF. The CDR3 region has the DNA TGTGCCAGCTCCCCGGAGGCGAATTCACCCCTCCACTTT.

The chain uses TRBV6-4 and TRBJ1-5; 11 bases are shared with TRBD1. Germline V lookup: CDR1 MRHNA, CDR2 SNTAGT. The CDR3 has 19 residues. With 2 bases clipped from V and 0 bases from J, the junction kept 9 bases outside the gene matches. The CDR3 DNA is TGTGCCAGCAGTGACCCAACTCGGACAGGGGGCTATAGCAATCAGCCCCAGCATTTT. Protein: CASSDPTRTGGYSNQPQHF.

J is TRBJ2-1 and V is TRBV7-8, with unresolved D. In germline, CDR1 is SGHVS, CDR2 FQNEAQ. This CDR3 is 16 amino acids long. V was pared by 3 bases and J by 0 bases, with 12 bases between. The CDR3 coding sequence is TGTGCCAGCAGCTTTACACGTTTAACCTCCTACAATGAGCAGTTCTTC. This encodes CASSFTRLTSYNEQFF.

The rearrangement uses TRBV7-2 and TRBJ2-2; 7 bases align to TRBD2. The J segment lost 4 bases and the V segment lost 1 base, leaving 3 bases of the junction unmatched. The germline gives CDR1 SGHTA, CDR2 FQGNSA. The CDR3 is made up of 15 amino acids. The CDR3 sequence: CASSLDPGGTGELFF. The CDR3 DNA reads TGTGCCAGCAGCTTAGACCCGGGGGGCACCGGGGAGCTGTTTTTT.

This chain connects TRBV15 to TRBJ2-5, with 11 bases lining up with TRBD2. The V gene end was trimmed by 5 bases and the J gene end by 5 bases; junction bases not matched to a gene: 7. The CDR3 is 15 amino acids. The germline CDR1 and CDR2 sequences are LNHNV and YYDKDF (reference sequence). Written as DNA, the CDR3 is TGTGCCACCAGCGGTAGCGGGAGGGTCGGGGAGACCCAGTACTTC. Translating gives CATSGSGRVGETQYF.

The genes are TRBV4-2 and TRBJ2-7; TRBD2 is a possible D gene (6 bases). The V gene's germline CDR1 is LGHNA and CDR2 YNFKEQ. There are 15 residues in the CDR3. The V end lost 4 bases, the J end lost 3 bases, and 16 bases lay between the germline ends. The CDR3 nucleotides read TGTGCCAGCAGCCTGTCCCGGGACTGGTACTACGAGCAGTACTTC. Residues: CASSLSRDWYYEQYF.

V and J are TRBV10-3 and TRBJ1-1; D might be TRBD1 (6 bases). CDR1 and CDR2 from the germline V gene are ENHRY and SYGVKD. The CDR3 has 16 amino acids. The V gene lost 1 base and the J gene lost 0 bases, with 12 bases spanning the gap. The CDR3 coding sequence is TGTGCCATCAGTGAGTGGTCAGGGGCCCTGAACACTGAAGCTTTCTTT. Residues: CAISEWSGALNTEAFF.

The chain recombines TRBV20-1 with TRBJ2-3; D gene ambiguous. Germline V CDR1 and CDR2: DFQATT, SNEGSKA (reference sequence). The CDR3 is made up of 11 amino acids. V was trimmed by 5 bases and J by 2 bases, leaving 5 bases between them. Here the CDR3 reads CSAELTDTQYF. The CDR3 nucleotides are TGCAGTGCTGAGCTCACAGATACGCAGTATTTT.

The V call is TRBV18, the J call TRBJ2-7; 10 bases are a match to TRBD1. The CDR3 is 14 amino acids. Germline lookup yields CDR1 KGHSH and CDR2 LQKENI. Trimming took 3 bases from V and 4 from J; bases not matched to a gene: 3. CDR3 sequence reads: CASSPGQGEYEQYF. CDR3 coding DNA: TGTGCCAGCTCACCCGGACAGGGGGAATACGAGCAGTACTTC.

The rearrangement links TRBV27 to TRBJ1-2, with a possible D match to TRBD1 (6 bases). Trimming shortened V by 6 bases and J by 4 bases, and 15 bases separated the two germline ends. Germline lookup yields CDR1 MNHEY and CDR2 SMNVEV (reference sequence). The CDR3 totals 14 residues. The CDR3 is CASSNREGGYGYTF. CDR3 sequence (DNA): TGTGCCAGCAGCAACCGGGAAGGGGGCTATGGCTACACCTTC.

The chain carries TRBV28 and TRBJ1-4; tentative D call: TRBD1 (5 bases). Deletions cut 8 bases from V and 10 bases from J, with 14 bases between. From germline, CDR1 is MDHEN and CDR2 SYDVKM. The CDR3 covers 12 residues. The CDR3 reads CASWAGLGKLFF. Here the CDR3 DNA reads TGTGCCAGCTGGGCAGGGTTAGGAAAACTGTTTTTT.

V usage is TRBV7-9 and J usage is TRBJ2-5, with TRBD2 identical over 7 bases. The CDR3 loop spans 19 amino acids. Germline V gene sequence: CDR1 SEHNR, CDR2 FQNEAQ (reference sequence). V dropped 2 bases and J dropped 1; count of bases not matched to a gene: 16. CDR3 protein: CASSLTGPAGVRPQETQYF. The CDR3 DNA reads TGTGCCAGCAGCTTAACAGGTCCGGCGGGAGTAAGGCCCCAAGAGACCCAGTACTTC.

This chain connects TRBV5-1 to TRBJ2-5; D remains ambiguous. Germline V gene lookup returns CDR1 SGHRS and CDR2 YFSETQ. This CDR3 comprises 12 residues. V lost 1 base, J lost 11 bases, and 12 bases lay in between. The CDR3 nucleotides are TGCGCCAGCAGCTTGCCGGGTAGTGAGCAGTACTTC. Amino acids: CASSLPGSEQYF.

This clone appeared a single time. This chain connects TRBV18 to TRBJ1-1, with 9 nucleotides matching TRBD1. V lost 5 bases to trimming and J lost 1 base; unmatched junction nucleotides: 8. The CDR3 runs 16 residues. Germline V gene data show CDR1 as KGHSH and CDR2 as LQKENI. In DNA, the CDR3 is TGTGCCAGCTCAACTTCGACAGGGGGGGGGAACACTGAAGCTTTCTTT. Translated, it gives CASSTSTGGGNTEAFF.

The chain has TRBV4-3 and TRBJ2-7, with D uncertain. Per germline, CDR1 LGHNA and CDR2 YSLEER. V was pared by 0 bases and J by 5 bases, with 5 bases between. The CDR3 length is 12 residues. The CDR3 here is CASSQDKNEQYF. CDR3 sequence (DNA): TGCGCCAGCAGCCAAGATAAAAACGAGCAGTACTTC.

The chain carries TRBV5-1 and TRBJ2-1, with 8 bases matching TRBD1. This CDR3 spans 13 amino acids. The trim removed 4 bases at V and 9 bases at J, leaving 6 bases unmatched. Germline assignment: CDR1 SGHRS and CDR2 YFSETQ. CDR3 DNA sequence: TGCGCCAGCAGCCTACTGGACAGGGCTGAGCAGTTCTTC. This gives the protein CASSLLDRAEQFF.